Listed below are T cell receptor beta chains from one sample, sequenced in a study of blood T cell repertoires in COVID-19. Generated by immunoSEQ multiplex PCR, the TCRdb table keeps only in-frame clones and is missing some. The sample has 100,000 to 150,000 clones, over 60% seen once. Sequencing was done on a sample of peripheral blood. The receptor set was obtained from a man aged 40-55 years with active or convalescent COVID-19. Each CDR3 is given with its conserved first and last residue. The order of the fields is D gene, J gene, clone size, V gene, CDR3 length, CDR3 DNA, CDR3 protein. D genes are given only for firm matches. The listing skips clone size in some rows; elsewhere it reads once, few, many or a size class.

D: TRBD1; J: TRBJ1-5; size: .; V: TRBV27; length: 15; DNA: TGTGCCAGCAGCCCACTCGGACAGGGTCAACAGCCCCAGCATTTT; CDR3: CASSPLGQGQQPQHF
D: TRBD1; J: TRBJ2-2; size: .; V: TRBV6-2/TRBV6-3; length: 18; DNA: TGTGCCAGCAGTCCGAAGGCACAGGGGGCGAGTATTGTCGGGGAGCTGTTTTTT; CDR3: CASSPKAQGASIVGELFF
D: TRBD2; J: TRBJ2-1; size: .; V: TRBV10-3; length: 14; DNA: TGTGCCATCCGGGACTCGCGGGAGGCTAGAGAGCAGTTCTTC; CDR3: CAIRDSREAREQFF
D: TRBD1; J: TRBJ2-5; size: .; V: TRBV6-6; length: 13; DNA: TGTGCCAGCACAAGGACAGGGGGTGAGACCCAGTACTTC; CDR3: CASTRTGGETQYF
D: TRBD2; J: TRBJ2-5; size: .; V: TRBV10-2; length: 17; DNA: TGCGCCAGCAGTGTTCCTAGCGGGGGGGCTGGTGTGGGGACCCAGTACTTC; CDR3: CASSVPSGGAGVGTQYF
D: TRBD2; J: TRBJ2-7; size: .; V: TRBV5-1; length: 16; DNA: TGCGCCAGCAGCTACGGACTAGCGGGAGGGAAGAGGGAGCAGTACTTC; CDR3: CASSYGLAGGKREQYF
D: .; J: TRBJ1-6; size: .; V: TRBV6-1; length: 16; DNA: TGTGCCAGCAGTGAATGGGGGGGAGTAGGCAATTCACCCCTCCACTTT; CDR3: CASSEWGGVGNSPLHF
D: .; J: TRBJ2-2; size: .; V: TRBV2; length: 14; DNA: TGTGCCAGCGCGACTCCTCTGAACACCGGGGAGCTGTTTTTT; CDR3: CASATPLNTGELFF
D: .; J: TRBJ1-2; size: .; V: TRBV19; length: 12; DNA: TGTGCCAGTAGTATGGAGGGTAGAGGCTACACCTTC; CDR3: CASSMEGRGYTF
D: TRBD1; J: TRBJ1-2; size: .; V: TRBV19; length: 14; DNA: TGTGCCAGTAGTACCTCCGGGACAGGGCCTCACTACACCTTC; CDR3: CASSTSGTGPHYTF
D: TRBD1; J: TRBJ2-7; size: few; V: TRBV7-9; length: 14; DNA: TGTGCCAGCAGCCGTGGACAGGGGAACTACGAGCAGTACTTC; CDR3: CASSRGQGNYEQYF
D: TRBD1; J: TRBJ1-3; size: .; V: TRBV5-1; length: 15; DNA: TGCGCCAGCAGCTTTACAGGGGGCACTGGAAACACCATATATTTT; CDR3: CASSFTGGTGNTIYF
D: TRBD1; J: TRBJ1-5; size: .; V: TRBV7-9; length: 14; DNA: TGTGCCAGCAGCGCCCAGGGGGCAGGTCAGCCCCAGCATTTT; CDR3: CASSAQGAGQPQHF
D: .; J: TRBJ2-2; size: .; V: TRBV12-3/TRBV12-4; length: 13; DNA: TGTGCCAGCAGTTTGAAGGGGCCCGGGGAGCTGTTTTTT; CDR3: CASSLKGPGELFF
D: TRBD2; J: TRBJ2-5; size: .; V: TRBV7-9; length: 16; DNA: TGTGCCAGCAGTTTATCCGGGACTAGCGGGGGAGAGACCCAGTACTTC; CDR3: CASSLSGTSGGETQYF
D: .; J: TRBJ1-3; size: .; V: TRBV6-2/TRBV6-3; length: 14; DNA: TGTGCCAGCAGTTACAGGAGCTCTGGAAACACCATATATTTT; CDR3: CASSYRSSGNTIYF
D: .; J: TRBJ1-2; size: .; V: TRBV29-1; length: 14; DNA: TGCAGCGTGGGTGGACAGTTTACCTTCCCCGGCTACACCTTC; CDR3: CSVGGQFTFPGYTF
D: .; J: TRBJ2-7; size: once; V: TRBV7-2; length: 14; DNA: TGTGCCAGCAGCTTAGGAGGGGGATCCTACGAGCAGTACTTC; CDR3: CASSLGGGSYEQYF
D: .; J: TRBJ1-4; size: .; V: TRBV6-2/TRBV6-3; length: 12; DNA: TGTGCCAGCAGCTCGAATGAGGAAAAACTGTTTTTT; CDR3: CASSSNEEKLFF
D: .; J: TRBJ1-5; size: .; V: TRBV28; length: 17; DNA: TGTGCCAGCACCACAGAAGACAGGACTAGTAGCAATCAGCCCCAGCATTTT; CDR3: CASTTEDRTSSNQPQHF
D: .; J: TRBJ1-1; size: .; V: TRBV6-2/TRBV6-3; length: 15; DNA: TGTGCCAGCAGCCTTACCCGGTTTTCTGACGGAGCCGCTTTCTTT; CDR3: CASSLTRFSDGAAFF
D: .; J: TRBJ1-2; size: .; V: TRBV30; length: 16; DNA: TGTGCCTGGAGTACCCCCCCAACGATCGAGTACTATGGCTACACCTTC; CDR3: CAWSTPPTIEYYGYTF
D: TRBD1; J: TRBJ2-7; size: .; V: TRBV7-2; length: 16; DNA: TGTGCCAGCAGCTTAGCGGGGCAGGGGGTGGCCTACGAGCAGTACTTC; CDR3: CASSLAGQGVAYEQYF
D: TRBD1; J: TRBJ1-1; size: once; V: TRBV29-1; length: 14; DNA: TGCAGCGCAGCGACAGGGACCATGAACACTGAAGCTTTCTTT; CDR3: CSAATGTMNTEAFF
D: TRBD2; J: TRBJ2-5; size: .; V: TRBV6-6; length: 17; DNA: TGTGCCAGCAGTCCTCAGCGACTAGCGGGAAGGGGAGAGACCCAGTACTTC; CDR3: CASSPQRLAGRGETQYF
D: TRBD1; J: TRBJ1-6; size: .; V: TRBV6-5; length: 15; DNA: TGTGCCAGCAGAGGCTTCAGGGGGCGCGGGTCACCCCTCCACTTT; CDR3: CASRGFRGRGSPLHF
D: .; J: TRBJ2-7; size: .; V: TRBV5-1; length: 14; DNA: TGCGCCAGCAGCTTACAAGGGAGCTCCTACGAGCAGTACTTC; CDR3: CASSLQGSSYEQYF
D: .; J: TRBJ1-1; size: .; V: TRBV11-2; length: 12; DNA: TGTGCCAGCAGCCGTTATCAGGCTGAAGCTTTCTTT; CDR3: CASSRYQAEAFF
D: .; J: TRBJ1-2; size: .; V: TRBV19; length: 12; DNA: TGTGCCAGTAGCTACGGGAGCGGGGGCTACACCTTC; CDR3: CASSYGSGGYTF
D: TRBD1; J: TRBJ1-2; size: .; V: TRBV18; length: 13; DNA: TGTGCCAGCTCACCGCGCGGGACAGGGGACTACACCTTC; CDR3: CASSPRGTGDYTF
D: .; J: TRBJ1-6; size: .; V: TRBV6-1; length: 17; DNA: TGTGCCAGCAGTGAAGCTGTGACACCCTCGAATAATTCACCCCTCCACTTT; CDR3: CASSEAVTPSNNSPLHF
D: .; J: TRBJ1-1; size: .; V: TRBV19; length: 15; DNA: TGTGCCAGTAGTTCCCCCTGGGCAATGGGCACTGAAGCTTTCTTT; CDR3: CASSSPWAMGTEAFF
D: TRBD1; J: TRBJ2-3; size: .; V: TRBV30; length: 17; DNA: TGTGCCTGGAGTGTAGTAACGGCGGGACAGGGATACGATACGCAGTATTTT; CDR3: CAWSVVTAGQGYDTQYF
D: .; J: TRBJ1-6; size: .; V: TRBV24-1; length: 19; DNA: TGTGCCACCAGTGATTTAAGCTTGTTCCCGCGACAGTTTAGTTCACCCCTCCACTTT; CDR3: CATSDLSLFPRQFSSPLHF
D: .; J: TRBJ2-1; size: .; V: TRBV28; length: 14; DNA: TGTGCCAGCAGCCTCGGGACTTTACCCGATGAGCAGTTCTTC; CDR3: CASSLGTLPDEQFF
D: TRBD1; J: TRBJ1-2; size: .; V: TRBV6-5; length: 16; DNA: TGTGCCAGCAGTTACGGACAGGGAGAGGTCTTTGGTGGCTACACCTTC; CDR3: CASSYGQGEVFGGYTF
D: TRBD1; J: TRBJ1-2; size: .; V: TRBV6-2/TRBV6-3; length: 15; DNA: TGTGCCAGCAGTCGATACAGGGGGGCTAACTATGGCTACACCTTC; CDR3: CASSRYRGANYGYTF
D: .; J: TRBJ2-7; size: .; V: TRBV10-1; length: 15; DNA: TGCGCCAGCAGTGAGTCTAGTGGCGGGAACGACGAGCAGTACTTC; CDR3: CASSESSGGNDEQYF
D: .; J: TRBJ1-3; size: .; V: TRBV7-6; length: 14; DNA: TGTGCCAGCAGCCTAGAAGGGGTGGGAAACACCATATATTTT; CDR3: CASSLEGVGNTIYF
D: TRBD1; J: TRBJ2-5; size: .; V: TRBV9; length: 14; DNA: TGTGCCAGCAGCGCGACAGGGGTCGGGGAGACCCAGTACTTC; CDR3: CASSATGVGETQYF
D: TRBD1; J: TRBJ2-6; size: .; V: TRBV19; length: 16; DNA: TGTGCCAGTAGCGGGACAGGGGTTGCTGGGGCCAACGTCCTGACTTTC; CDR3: CASSGTGVAGANVLTF
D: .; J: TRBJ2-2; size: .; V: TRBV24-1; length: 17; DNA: TGTGCCACCAGTGATCCGTCCGGGAGCGGAGGGACCGGGGAGCTGTTTTTT; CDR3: CATSDPSGSGGTGELFF
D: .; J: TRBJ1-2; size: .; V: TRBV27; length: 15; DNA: TGTGCCAGCAGTTCCGCTGACAGGAGTCACTATGGCTACACCTTC; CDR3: CASSSADRSHYGYTF